This T cell receptor beta chain was identified during a study of blood T cells in healthy people across ages. At least ten counts were recorded for this clonotype. Per germline, CDR1 SGHTA and CDR2 FQGNSA. The ends lost 5 bases at V and 3 bases at J; junction bases unmatched: 5. CDR3 size: 15 residues. A sample-barcoded 5' primer and a J-beta primer mix were used in a second PCR of about 7 to 11 cycles. One entry per CDR3 protein results from TCRdb running MiXCR on the 5' RACE reads. Of roughly 680,000 distinct CDR3 sequences listed, roughly half are singletons. V is TRBV7-2 and J is TRBJ2-1; TRBD1 aligns across 9 bases. Sequenced input: blood. This TCR derives from an elderly woman in good health. The CDR3 here is CASSPDRGSYNEQFF. In nucleotides, the CDR3 is TGTGCCAGCAGCCCAGACAGGGGGAGCTACAATGAGCAGTTCTTC.